Shown below are 5 T cell receptor beta chains from a single sample sequenced in a study of technical replicates of blood from a handful of donors. Measured with immunoSEQ multiplex PCR; TCRdb has only the in-frame clones, and not every one. The sample contains roughly 80,000 clones, more than 85% of which appear only once. Sequencing was done on a sample of T cells isolated from PBMCs. All receptors come from a human donor in good health.

The sample holds one count of this clone. This chain links TRBV19 with TRBJ1-2, with no clear D. The CDR3 covers 14 residues. Per germline, CDR1 LNHDA and CDR2 SQIVND (reference sequence). Trimming shortened V by 0 bases and J by 3 bases, and 8 bases separated the two germline ends. The CDR3: CASSIDRRDYGYTF. In nucleotides, the CDR3 is TGTGCCAGTAGTATAGATCGACGGGACTATGGCTACACCTTC.

The V and J genes are TRBV16 and TRBJ1-5, with D tentatively TRBD1 (5 bases). The V and J ends lost 4 bases and 6 bases respectively, with 19 bases between them. Germline V lookup: CDR1 KGHSY, CDR2 FQNENV. The CDR3 sequence is 16 residues long. The CDR3 DNA reads TGTGCCAGCAGCCCTCCAGTAGGTGGGGCTGGTCAGCCCCAGCATTTT. The encoded protein is CASSPPVGGAGQPQHF.

The chain employs TRBV7-2 and TRBJ2-5; the match to TRBD1 covers 10 bases. V shed 2 bases and J 5 bases; nucleotides not matched to a gene: 14. CDR3 length equals 18 residues. CDR1 is SGHTA, CDR2 FQGNSA, per germline. In DNA, the CDR3 is TGTGCCAGCAGCTTAACCCCACGGACAGGGGGGCTCAGGGAGACCCAGTACTTC. It encodes CASSLTPRTGGLRETQYF.

The chain joins TRBV27 to TRBJ1-1; D unresolved. V lost 2 bases, J lost 1 base, and 5 bases lay in between. This CDR3 is built from 13 residues. Germline CDR1 and CDR2: MNHEY and SMNVEV (reference sequence). CDR3 in DNA: TGTGCCAGCAGTTTAGGGAGGAACACTGAAGCTTTCTTT. Amino acid sequence: CASSLGRNTEAFF.

The genes are TRBV27 and TRBJ1-2, with a tentative D call TRBD1 (6 bases). Germline V gene data show CDR1 as MNHEY and CDR2 as SMNVEV (reference sequence). The V gene lost 3 bases and the J gene lost 4 bases, with 9 bases spanning the gap. CDR3 length equals 13 residues. The CDR3 bases are TGTGCCAGCAGTTTCGGACAGCTCTATGGCTACACCTTC. It specifies CASSFGQLYGYTF.